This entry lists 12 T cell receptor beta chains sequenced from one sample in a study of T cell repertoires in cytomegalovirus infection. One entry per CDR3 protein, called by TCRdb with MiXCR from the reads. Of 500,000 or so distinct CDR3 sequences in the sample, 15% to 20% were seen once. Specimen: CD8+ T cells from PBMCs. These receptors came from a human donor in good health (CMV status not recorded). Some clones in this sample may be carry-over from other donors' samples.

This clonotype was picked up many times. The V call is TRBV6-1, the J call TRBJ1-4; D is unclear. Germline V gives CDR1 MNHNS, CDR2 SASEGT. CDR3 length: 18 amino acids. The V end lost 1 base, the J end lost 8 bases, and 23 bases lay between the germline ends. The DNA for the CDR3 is TGTGCCAGCAGTGAAGGCCTGTACAACCCTCCCGCCAGGGAAAAACTGTTTTTT. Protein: CASSEGLYNPPAREKLFF.

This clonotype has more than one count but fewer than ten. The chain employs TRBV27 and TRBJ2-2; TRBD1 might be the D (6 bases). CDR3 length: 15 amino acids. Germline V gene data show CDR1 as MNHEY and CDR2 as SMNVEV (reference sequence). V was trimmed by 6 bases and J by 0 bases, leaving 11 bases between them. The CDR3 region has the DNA TGTGCCAGCAGGTCAGGGGCCGCGAACACCGGGGAGCTGTTTTTT. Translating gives CASRSGAANTGELFF.

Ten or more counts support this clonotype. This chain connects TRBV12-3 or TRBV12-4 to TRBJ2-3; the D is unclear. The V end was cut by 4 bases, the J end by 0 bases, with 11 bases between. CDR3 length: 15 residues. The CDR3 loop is CASSSDRSSTDTQYF. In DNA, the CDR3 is TGTGCCAGCAGTTCGGACCGATCAAGCACAGATACGCAGTATTTT.

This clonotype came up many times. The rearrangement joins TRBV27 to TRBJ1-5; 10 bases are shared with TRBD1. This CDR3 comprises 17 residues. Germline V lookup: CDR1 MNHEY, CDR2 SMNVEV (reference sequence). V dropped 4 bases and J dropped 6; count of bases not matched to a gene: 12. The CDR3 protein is CASSSYRDRGFGQPQHF. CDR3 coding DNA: TGTGCCAGCAGTTCATACCGGGACAGGGGATTCGGTCAGCCCCAGCATTTT.

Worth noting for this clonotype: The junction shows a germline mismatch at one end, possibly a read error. As DNA, the CDR3 is TGTGCCAGCAGTTTTGGTGTGTTAGCGGGCGCGGGTCAGCTCCAGCATTTT. It specifies CASSFGVLAGAGQLQHF. The V call is TRBV28, the J call TRBJ1-5; D not resolved. CDR3 length: 17 amino acids. The V gene's germline CDR1 is MDHEN and CDR2 SYDVKM.

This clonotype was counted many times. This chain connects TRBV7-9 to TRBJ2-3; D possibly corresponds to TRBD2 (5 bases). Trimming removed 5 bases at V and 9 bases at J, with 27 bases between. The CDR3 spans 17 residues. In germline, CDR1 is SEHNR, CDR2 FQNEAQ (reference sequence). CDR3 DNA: TGTGCCAGCAGCCCACCTCCCCAGCGCCACGCGGGTGGAACGCAGTATTTT. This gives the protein CASSPPPQRHAGGTQYF. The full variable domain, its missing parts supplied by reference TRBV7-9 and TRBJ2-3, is DTGVSQNPRHKITKRGQNVTFRCDPISEHNRLYWYRQTLGQGPEFLTYFQNEAQLEKSRLLSDRFSAERPKGSFSTLEIQRTEQGDSAMYLCASSPPPQRHAGGTQYFGPGTRLTVL.

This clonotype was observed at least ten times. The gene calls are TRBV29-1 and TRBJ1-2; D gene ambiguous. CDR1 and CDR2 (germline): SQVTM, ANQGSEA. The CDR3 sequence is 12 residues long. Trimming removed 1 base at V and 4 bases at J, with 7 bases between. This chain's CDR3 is CSVEGNPYGYTF. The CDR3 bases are TGCAGCGTTGAAGGGAATCCCTATGGCTACACCTTC.

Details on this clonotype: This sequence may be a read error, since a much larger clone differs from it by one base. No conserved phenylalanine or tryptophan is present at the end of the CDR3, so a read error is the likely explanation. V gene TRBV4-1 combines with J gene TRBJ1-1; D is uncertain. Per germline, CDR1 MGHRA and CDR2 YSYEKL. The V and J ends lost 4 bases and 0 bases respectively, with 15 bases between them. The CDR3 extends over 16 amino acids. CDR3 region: CASSRSGETVNTEAFL. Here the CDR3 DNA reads TGCGCCAGCAGCCGCTCGGGAGAGACGGTGAACACTGAAGCTTTCTTA.

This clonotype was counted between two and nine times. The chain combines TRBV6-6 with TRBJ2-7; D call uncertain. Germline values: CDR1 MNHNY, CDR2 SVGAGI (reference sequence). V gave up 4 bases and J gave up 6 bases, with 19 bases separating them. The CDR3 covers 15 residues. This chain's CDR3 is CASSSTIKGTREQYF. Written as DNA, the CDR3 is TGTGCCAGCAGTTCCACAATAAAAGGAACGCGCGAGCAGTACTTC.

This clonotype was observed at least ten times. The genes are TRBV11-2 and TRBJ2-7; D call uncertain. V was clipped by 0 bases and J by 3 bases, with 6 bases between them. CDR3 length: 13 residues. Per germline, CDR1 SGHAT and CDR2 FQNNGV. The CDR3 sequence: CASSLDPYYEQYF. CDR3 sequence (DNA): TGTGCCAGCAGCTTAGACCCGTACTACGAGCAGTACTTC.

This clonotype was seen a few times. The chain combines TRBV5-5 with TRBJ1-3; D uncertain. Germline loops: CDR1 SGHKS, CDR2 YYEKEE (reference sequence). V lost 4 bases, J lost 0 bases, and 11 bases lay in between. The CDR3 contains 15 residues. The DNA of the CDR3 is TGTGCCAGCAGCGAAGGACCCAGCTCTGGAAACACCATATATTTT. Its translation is CASSEGPSSGNTIYF.

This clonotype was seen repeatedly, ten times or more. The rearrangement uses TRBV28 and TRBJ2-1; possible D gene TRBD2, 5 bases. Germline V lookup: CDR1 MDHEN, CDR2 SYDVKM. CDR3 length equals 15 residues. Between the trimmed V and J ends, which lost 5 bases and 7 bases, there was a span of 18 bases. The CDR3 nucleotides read TGTGCCAGCAGTGAATTACAGCTGGGCGGGAATGAGCAGTTCTTC. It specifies CASSELQLGGNEQFF. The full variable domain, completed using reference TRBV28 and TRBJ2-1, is DVKVTQSSRYLVKRTGEKVFLECVQDMDHENMFWYRQDPGLGLRLIYFSYDVKMKEKGDIPEGYSVSREKKERFSLILESASTNQTSMYLCASSELQLGGNEQFFGPGTRLTVL.